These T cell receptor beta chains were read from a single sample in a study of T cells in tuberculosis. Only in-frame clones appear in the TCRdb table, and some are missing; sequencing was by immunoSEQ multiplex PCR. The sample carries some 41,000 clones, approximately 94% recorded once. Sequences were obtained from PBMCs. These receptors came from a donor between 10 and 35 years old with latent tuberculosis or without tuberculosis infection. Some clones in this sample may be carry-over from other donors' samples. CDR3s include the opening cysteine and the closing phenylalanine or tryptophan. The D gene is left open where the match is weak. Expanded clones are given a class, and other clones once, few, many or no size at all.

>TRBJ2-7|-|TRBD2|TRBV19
TGTGCCAGTAGTAGCGGGACTAGCCACTACGAGCAGTACTTC
CASSSGTSHYEQYF
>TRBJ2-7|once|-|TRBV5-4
TGTGCCAGCAGGAGCGGCCCCTCCGGGACAAGGACGGTCTACGAGCAGTACTTC
CASRSGPSGTRTVYEQYF
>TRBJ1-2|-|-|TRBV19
TGTGCCAGTAACAAGGGAGACTATGGCTACACCTTC
CASNKGDYGYTF
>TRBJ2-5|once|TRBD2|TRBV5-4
TGTGCCAGCAGCTTGCAGCTTTTAGCGGGCCAAGAGACCCAGTACTTC
CASSLQLLAGQETQYF
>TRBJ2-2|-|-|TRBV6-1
TGTGCCAGCGGCCCCTGGTCAAAAGTTCCCGGGGAGCTGTTTTTT
CASGPWSKVPGELFF
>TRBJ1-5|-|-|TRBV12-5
TGTGCTAGTGGTCTGGAGAAAACAGGTAGCAATCAGCCCCAGCATTTT
CASGLEKTGSNQPQHF
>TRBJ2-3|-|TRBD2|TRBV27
TGTGCCAGCAGTTTAGCGCTAGCGGGCGGTACAGATACGCAGTATTTT
CASSLALAGGTDTQYF
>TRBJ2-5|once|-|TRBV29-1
TGCAGCGTTGAACGGGGAACTTACCAAGAGACCCAGTACTTC
CSVERGTYQETQYF
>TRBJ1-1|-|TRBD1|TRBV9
TGTGCCAGCAGCCCCCGCCCCAGACCGGGACAGGGGTCGTTGGGCACTGAAGCTTTCTTT
CASSPRPRPGQGSLGTEAFF
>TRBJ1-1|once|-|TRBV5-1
TGCGCCAGCAGCTTGGAAGGCAGGGGTAACACTGAAGCTTTCTTT
CASSLEGRGNTEAFF
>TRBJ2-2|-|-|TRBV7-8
TGTGCCAGCAGCCCGCAGACTGGGAACACCGGGGAGCTGTTTTTT
CASSPQTGNTGELFF
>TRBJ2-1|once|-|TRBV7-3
TGTGCCAGCAGCTTAGGCGGGGCAAGCTCCTACAATGAGCAGTTCTTC
CASSLGGASSYNEQFF
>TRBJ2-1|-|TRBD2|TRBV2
TGTGCCAGCAGTGACTATACTATAGCGGGAGGGCCCCACAATGAGCAGTTCTTC
CASSDYTIAGGPHNEQFF
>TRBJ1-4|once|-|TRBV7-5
TGTGTCAGAAGCTTAGTCGAAACAGGGTCTAATGAAAAACTGTTTTTT
CVRSLVETGSNEKLFF
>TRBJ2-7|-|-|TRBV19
TGTGCCAGTAGTCCTCAACAGGGATTCTACGAGCAGTACTTC
CASSPQQGFYEQYF
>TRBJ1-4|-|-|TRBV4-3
TGCGCCAGCAGCCAAGTGGAGAGAGGTGAAAAACTGTTTTTT
CASSQVERGEKLFF
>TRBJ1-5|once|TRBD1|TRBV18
TGTGCCAGCTCACCGGGGGGGCAGGGGGCAAGCAATCAGCCCCAGCATTTT
CASSPGGQGASNQPQHF
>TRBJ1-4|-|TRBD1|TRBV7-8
TGTGCCAGCAGCCCCGTACAGGGGGTTGCAAATGAAAAACTGTTTTTT
CASSPVQGVANEKLFF
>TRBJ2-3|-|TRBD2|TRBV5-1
TGCGCCAGCAGCTTGGGACATGTGGGAGGGGATACGCAGTATTTT
CASSLGHVGGDTQYF
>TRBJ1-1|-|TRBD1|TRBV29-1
TGCAGCTTACTCGGGGGACAGCACACTGAAGCTTTCTTT
CSLLGGQHTEAFF
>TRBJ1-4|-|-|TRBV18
TGTGCCAGCTCACCGACGGGAGGGCAGCAACTGTTTTTT
CASSPTGGQQLFF
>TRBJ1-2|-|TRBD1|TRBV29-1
TGCAGCGCGGACAGGCCGCCGGATGATGGCTACACCTTC
CSADRPPDDGYTF
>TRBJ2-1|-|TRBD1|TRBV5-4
TGTGCCAGCAGCGATGACAGGGTCGGCAATGAGCAGTTCTTC
CASSDDRVGNEQFF
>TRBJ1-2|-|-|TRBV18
TGTGCCAGCTCACGCGATTCTAACTATGGCTACACCTTC
CASSRDSNYGYTF
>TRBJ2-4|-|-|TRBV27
TGTGCCAGCAGGGACCCCGCCGGAAACCAGGGAAACATTCAGTACTTC
CASRDPAGNQGNIQYF
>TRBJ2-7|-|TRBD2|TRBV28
TGTGCCAGCAGTCGCCCCGGGACTAGTACGTACGAGCAGTACTTC
CASSRPGTSTYEQYF
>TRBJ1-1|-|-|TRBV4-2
TGTGCCAGCAGCCAATTGTCTCGGGACACTGAAGCTTTCTTT
CASSQLSRDTEAFF
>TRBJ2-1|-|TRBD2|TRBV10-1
TGCGCCAGCAGTGAACCCCCTTGGCCTAGCGGGAGGGCCGATGATAATGAGCAGTTCTTC
CASSEPPWPSGRADDNEQFF
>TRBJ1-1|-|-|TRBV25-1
TGTGCCAGCAGTGAATTTGGAGGGACTGAAGCTTTCTTT
CASSEFGGTEAFF
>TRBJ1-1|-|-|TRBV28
TGTGCCAGCTACAGTCTACCAGGGCTAGGCGGAAACACTGAAGCTTTCTTT
CASYSLPGLGGNTEAFF
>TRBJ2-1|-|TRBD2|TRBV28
TGTGCCAGCACCCGGTTGGCTAGCGGGAGGAGGAATGAGCAGTTCTTC
CASTRLASGRRNEQFF
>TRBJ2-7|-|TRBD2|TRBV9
TGTGCCAGCAGCGGATCGACTAGCGGGCACTACGAGCAGTACTTC
CASSGSTSGHYEQYF
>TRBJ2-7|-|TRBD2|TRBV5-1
TGCGCCAGCAGCGTAGGGACTAGCGGGAGCCATCAATGGTCCTACGAGCAGTACTTC
CASSVGTSGSHQWSYEQYF
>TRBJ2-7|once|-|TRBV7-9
TGTGCCAGCAGCCCTGGGCTGGCTATCAAGGGGTCCTACGAGCAGTACTTC
CASSPGLAIKGSYEQYF
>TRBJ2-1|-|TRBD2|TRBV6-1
TGTGCCAGCAGTGCCCTTAGCGGGAGGGCCAGTGGCGAGCAGTTCTTC
CASSALSGRASGEQFF
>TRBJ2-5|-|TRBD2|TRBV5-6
TGTGCCAGCAGCCCGGGACTAGCGGGAGCTTACCAAGAGACCCAGTACTTC
CASSPGLAGAYQETQYF
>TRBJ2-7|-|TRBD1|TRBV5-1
TGCGCCAGCAGCCTGGACAGGACCTACGAGCAGTACTTC
CASSLDRTYEQYF